This passage covers 23 T cell receptor beta chains from one sample sequenced in a study of blood T cell repertoires in COVID-19. TCRdb keeps only in-frame clones here, not all; method: immunoSEQ multiplex PCR. The sample has under 250,000 clones; approximately 91% are singletons. Sequenced: peripheral blood. The receptors shown here come from a man aged 55 to 70 who had recovered from COVID-19.

The chain has TRBV30 and TRBJ2-2; tentatively, D is TRBD2 (5 bases). V was clipped by 4 bases and J by 4 bases, with 10 bases between them. In germline, CDR1 is GTSNPN, CDR2 SVGIG (reference sequence). The CDR3 extends over 13 amino acids. The CDR3 here is CAWTGFGTGELFF. The CDR3 DNA sequence: TGTGCCTGGACGGGGTTCGGCACCGGGGAGCTGTTTTTT.

J is TRBJ2-1 and V is TRBV9; maybe TRBD2 (5 bases). Germline V lookup: CDR1 SGDLS, CDR2 YYNGEE. With 3 bases removed from V and 5 bases from J, the gap between germline ends came to 15 bases. The CDR3 totals 15 residues. This CDR3 is CASSAGLASHNEQFF. DNA of the CDR3: TGTGCCAGCAGCGCCGGACTCGCTTCCCACAATGAGCAGTTCTTC. Full variable domain (outside the CDR3, taken from reference TRBV9 and TRBJ2-1): DSGVTQTPKHLITATGQRVTLRCSPRSGDLSVYWYQQSLDQGLQFLIQYYNGEERAKGNILERFSAQQFPDLHSELNLSSLELGDSALYFCASSAGLASHNEQFFGPGTRLTVL.

The rearrangement links TRBV24-1 to TRBJ1-5; 7 positions agree with TRBD1. V shed 1 base, J shed 0 bases, and the junction held 14 bases outside the gene matches. Germline V CDR1 and CDR2: KGHDR, SFDVKD. This CDR3 spans 20 amino acids. DNA for the CDR3: TGTGCCACCAGTGATTTCCGAACCCGGGACAGAAAACTTAGCAATCAGCCCCAGCATTTT. Its translation: CATSDFRTRDRKLSNQPQHF.

The genes are TRBV5-6 and TRBJ1-1; D gene ambiguous. Germline lookup yields CDR1 SGHDT and CDR2 YYEEEE. CDR3 length: 13 amino acids. Deletions cut 0 bases from V and 7 bases from J, with 10 bases between. The CDR3 here is CASSLGRRGEAFF. The CDR3 DNA follows: TGTGCCAGCAGCTTGGGCAGGCGGGGTGAAGCTTTCTTT. The full variable domain, with the rest looked up from reference TRBV5-6 and TRBJ1-1, is DAGVTQSPTHLIKTRGQQVTLRCSPKSGHDTVSWYQQALGQGPQFIFQYYEEEERQRGNFPDRFSGHQFPNYSSELNVNALLLGDSALYLCASSLGRRGEAFFGQGTRLTVV.

This clone was found once. The chain joins TRBV29-1 to TRBJ2-2; TRBD1 matches 9 bases. The J segment lost 4 bases and the V segment lost 4 bases, leaving 4 bases of the junction unmatched. The length of the CDR3 is 14 residues. CDR1 is SQVTM, CDR2 ANQGSEA, per germline. The DNA of the CDR3 is TGCAGCGTTGCGGGACAGGGTGTCACCGGGGAGCTGTTTTTT. Residues: CSVAGQGVTGELFF.

CDR3 DNA: TGTGCCACCAGCGCCCCGGGAAGGCGTGGAGCTTTCTTT. As protein: CATSAPGRRGAFF. This chain connects TRBV15 to TRBJ1-1; unclear D gene. Germline CDR1 reads LNHNV; CDR2 reads YYDKDF (reference sequence). Trimming pared 5 bases from V and 10 bases from J, leaving 17 bases between. There are 13 residues in the CDR3.

This chain connects TRBV4-2 to TRBJ1-1, with TRBD1 matching over 9 bases. CDR1 is LGHNA, CDR2 YNFKEQ, per germline. CDR3 length equals 14 residues. The ends lost 0 bases at V and 10 bases at J; junction bases unmatched: 6. CDR3 sequence (DNA): TGTGCCAGCAGCCAAGATATCGGGACAGGGAGAGCTTTCTTT. Translation: CASSQDIGTGRAFF.

The J gene is TRBJ2-3, the V gene TRBV24-1; D perhaps matches TRBD1 (5 bases). Deletions cut 5 bases from V and 0 bases from J, with 8 bases between. Germline V gene sequence: CDR1 KGHDR, CDR2 SFDVKD. The CDR3 sequence is 14 residues long. CDR3 nucleotide sequence: TGTGCCACCAGTGGGACACTTAGCACAGATACGCAGTATTTT. This translates into CATSGTLSTDTQYF.

The chain couples TRBV29-1 to TRBJ2-7, with 12 bases that match TRBD2. CDR3 length equals 17 residues. Losses at the gene ends were 1 base for V and 2 bases for J; bases not matched to a gene: 9. CDR1 is SQVTM, CDR2 ANQGSEA, per germline. CDR3 region: CSVEAPRLAGAPYEQYF. In DNA, the CDR3 is TGCAGCGTTGAAGCCCCCAGACTAGCGGGAGCACCCTACGAGCAGTACTTC.

The chain links TRBV18 to TRBJ1-5, with a tentative D call TRBD1 (6 bases). The CDR3 is made up of 14 amino acids. CDR1 is KGHSH and CDR2 is LQKENI in the germline V gene. Trimming took 5 bases from V and 6 from J, leaving 14 bases between them. The CDR3 nucleotides read TGTGCCAGCTCAGTTGACAGGATGATTCAGCCCCAGCATTTT. Protein product: CASSVDRMIQPQHF.

The rearrangement joins TRBV10-3 to TRBJ2-7; D is undetermined. Germline CDR1 ENHRY, CDR2 SYGVKD. The CDR3 spans 13 residues. Deletions cut 5 bases from V and 2 bases from J, with 10 bases between. CDR3 sequence: CAISLTPTYEQYF. The DNA of the CDR3 is TGTGCCATCAGTTTGACTCCAACCTACGAGCAGTACTTC.

The gene calls are TRBV12-3 or TRBV12-4 and TRBJ1-2; tentative D call: TRBD1 (6 bases). V lost 7 bases to trimming and J lost 3 bases, with 12 bases between them. The CDR3 runs to 13 residues. The CDR3 DNA reads TGTGCCAGCACCCAGGGGCGGTACTATGGCTACACCTTC. Protein product: CASTQGRYYGYTF.

This clone was seen a few times. V and J are TRBV2 and TRBJ2-7, with 7 bases that match TRBD2. In germline, CDR1 is SNHLY, CDR2 FYNNEI. The CDR3 contains 16 residues. Losses at the gene ends were 5 bases for V and 6 bases for J; bases not matched to a gene: 16. The CDR3 nucleotides read TGTGCCAGCAGTACCAAGCGGGGCGGCCCGGGAATCGAGCAGTACTTC. Translating it yields CASSTKRGGPGIEQYF. The complete variable domain, with remaining parts taken from reference TRBV2 and TRBJ2-7, reads EPEVTQTPSHQVTQMGQEVILRCVPISNHLYFYWYRQILGQKVEFLVSFYNNEISEKSEIFDDQFSVERPDGSNFTLKIRSTKLEDSAMYFCASSTKRGGPGIEQYFGPGTRLTVT.

The rearrangement joins TRBV28 to TRBJ1-4; possible D gene TRBD1, 5 bases. The CDR3 sequence is 16 residues long. V shed 3 bases and J shed 2 bases, with 13 bases lying between them. CDR1 MDHEN and CDR2 SYDVKM come from the germline V gene. The chain's CDR3 is CASSFGGASTNEKLFF. CDR3 coding DNA: TGTGCCAGCAGTTTCGGAGGGGCCTCTACTAATGAAAAACTGTTTTTT. Full variable domain (rest looked up from reference TRBV28 and TRBJ1-4): DVKVTQSSRYLVKRTGEKVFLECVQDMDHENMFWYRQDPGLGLRLIYFSYDVKMKEKGDIPEGYSVSREKKERFSLILESASTNQTSMYLCASSFGGASTNEKLFFGSGTQLSVL.

J is TRBJ1-5 and V is TRBV3-1 (or the pseudogene TRBV3-2), with 9 positions matching TRBD1. Trimming removed 0 bases from V and 8 bases from J; junction bases left unmatched: 5. CDR3 length: 15 amino acids. Germline values: CDR1 LGHDT, CDR2 YNNKEL (reference sequence). The CDR3 protein is CASSQEGTGSEPQHF. In DNA, the CDR3 is TGTGCCAGCAGCCAAGAAGGGACAGGGTCTGAGCCCCAGCATTTT.

This clone was observed a single time. The chain carries TRBV7-2 and TRBJ1-4; perhaps TRBD1 as D (6 bases). Trimming stripped 5 bases from V and 4 bases from J, with 14 bases between. CDR3 length: 15 residues. CDR1 and CDR2 from the germline V gene are SGHTA and FQGNSA. CDR3 residues: CASSKEGQYNEKLFF. The CDR3 DNA follows: TGTGCCAGCAGCAAAGAAGGACAGTATAATGAAAAACTGTTTTTT.

This chain links TRBV19 with TRBJ1-2; 9 bases align to TRBD1. V lost 5 bases, J lost 8 bases, and 6 bases stayed unmatched. This CDR3 is 13 amino acids long. The germline CDR1 and CDR2 sequences are LNHDA and SQIVND (reference sequence). This chain's CDR3 is CASSPGTGYGYTF. The CDR3, as DNA: TGTGCCAGTAGTCCAGGGACAGGGTACGGCTACACCTTC.

The gene calls are TRBV7-2 and TRBJ1-2; D not certain. This CDR3 has 13 amino acids. The ends were cut back, 4 bases at V and 8 bases at J, with 14 bases in the middle. CDR1 and CDR2 (germline): SGHTA, FQGNSA. The CDR3 nucleotides are TGTGCCAGCAGCTCCTTTTTTTTCGGGGGCTACACCTTC. Protein: CASSSFFFGGYTF.

This chain uses TRBV15 with TRBJ1-2; D unresolved. The CDR3 has 14 amino acids. From germline, CDR1 is LNHNV and CDR2 YYDKDF (reference sequence). Deletions cut 1 base from V and 1 base from J, with 7 bases between. The CDR3 DNA reads as TGTGCCACCAGCAGAGGCCGGGATAACTATGGCTACACCTTC. Amino acids: CATSRGRDNYGYTF.

The rearrangement joins TRBV12-5 to TRBJ2-3; D remains unclear. Germline V gene sequence: CDR1 LGHNT, CDR2 FRNRAP. This CDR3 comprises 16 residues. V was pared by 1 base and J by 0 bases, with 11 bases between. The CDR3 sequence: CASGLGLTPSTDTQYF. The CDR3 bases are TGTGCTAGTGGTTTGGGGCTGACACCTAGCACAGATACGCAGTATTTT.

This clone was found a few times. CDR3 region: CASSPGTSGVGETQYF. The CDR3 DNA is TGTGCCAGCAGCCCGGGGACTAGCGGGGTGGGAGAGACCCAGTACTTC. V usage is TRBV11-2 and J usage is TRBJ2-5; 13 nucleotides agree with TRBD2. Losses at the gene ends were 5 bases for V and 4 bases for J; bases not matched to a gene: 7. This CDR3 contains 16 residues. The V gene's germline CDR1 is SGHAT and CDR2 FQNNGV. Supplemented by reference TRBV11-2 and TRBJ2-5, the full variable domain reads EAGVAQSPRYKIIEKRQSVAFWCNPISGHATLYWYQQILGQGPKLLIQFQNNGVVDDSQLPKDRFSAERLKGVDSTLKIQPAKLEDSAVYLCASSPGTSGVGETQYFGPGTRLLVL.

The V and J genes are TRBV21-1 and TRBJ2-5; the D segment call TRBD2 is taken from the table without a DNA check. TRBV21-1 is deemed a pseudogene. This CDR3 is 14 amino acids long. The CDR3 DNA is TGTGCCAGCAGCAAAGGGAATCGGGAAGAGACCCAGTACTTC. It codes for CASSKGNREETQYF.

The V call is TRBV9, the J call TRBJ1-1; D call uncertain. The germline CDR1 and CDR2 sequences are SGDLS and YYNGEE. The CDR3 is 15 residues long. The ends were cut back, 4 bases at V and 4 bases at J, with 17 bases in the middle. Written as DNA, the CDR3 is TGTGCCAGCAGCACCTGGGAGGGCCCCGGCACTGAAGCTTTCTTT. Translating gives CASSTWEGPGTEAFF.